The clone carrying this T cell receptor (beta chain) was detected many times. The antigen remains unidentified. V dropped 0 bases and J dropped 6 bases, with 9 bases sitting between them. The CDR3 covers 12 residues. Germline loops: CDR1 SQVTM, CDR2 ANQGSEA. These data originate in a study of human T cells and chemical hapten exposure. Study conclusions and caveats: Significantly greater numbers of large CDR3 similarity clusters came from expanded TCRs than from controls.

TCRdb reprocessed the RACE reads via MiXCR and lists one record per CDR3 protein. This sample has some 400,000 distinct CDR3 sequences, with less than 6.5% found just once. The time point denotes: pre-sensitization, week 0. Treatment indicated: therapeutic diphenylcyclopropenone sensitization with weekly scalp DPC. The chain uses TRBV29-1 and TRBJ2-7; D possibly corresponds to TRBD1 (5 bases). The clonotype comes from a woman between 50 and 59 years old with alopecia areata. Some clones in this sample may be carry-over from other donors' samples. This specimen consisted of whole blood, obtained in connection with sensitization to the hapten diphenylcyclopropenone (DPC). The CDR3 spells CSVEDLQGEQYF. The CDR3 nucleotides are TGCAGCGTTGAAGATCTGCAGGGCGAGCAGTACTTC.